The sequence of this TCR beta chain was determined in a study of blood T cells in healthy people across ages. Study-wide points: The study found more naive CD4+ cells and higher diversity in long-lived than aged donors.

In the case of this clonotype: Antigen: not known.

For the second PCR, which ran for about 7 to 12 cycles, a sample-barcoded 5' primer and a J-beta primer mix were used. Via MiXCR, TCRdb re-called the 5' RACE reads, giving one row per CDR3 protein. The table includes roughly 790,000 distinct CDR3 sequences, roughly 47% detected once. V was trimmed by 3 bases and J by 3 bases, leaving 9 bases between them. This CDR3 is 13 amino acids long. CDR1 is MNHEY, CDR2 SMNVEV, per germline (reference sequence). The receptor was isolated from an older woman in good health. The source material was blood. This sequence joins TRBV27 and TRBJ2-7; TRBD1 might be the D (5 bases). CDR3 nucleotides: TGTGCCAGCAGTTTCTTTAGGGGCTACGAGCAGTACTTC. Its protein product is CASSFFRGYEQYF.